These 8 T cell receptor beta chains originate from one sample sequenced in a study of blood T cell repertoires in COVID-19. The assay was immunoSEQ multiplex PCR, and TCRdb's table has in-frame clones only and misses some. The data hold 250,000 or so clones, with around 86% observed a single time. Sequencing used peripheral blood. The receptors were sampled from a woman aged 40-49 years who had recovered from COVID-19.

V and J are TRBV4-2 and TRBJ2-2, with TRBD2 identical over 8 bases. This CDR3 region has 18 residues. V shed 2 bases and J 0 bases; nucleotides not matched to a gene: 8. Looked up from germline, CDR1 is LGHNA and CDR2 is YNFKEQ. The CDR3 nucleotides read TGTGCCAGCAGCCAACCGCTCTTAGCGGGACCGAACACCGGGGAGCTGTTTTTT. Translating it yields CASSQPLLAGPNTGELFF.

The table lists this clone with a few counts. The gene calls are TRBV2 and TRBJ2-3; TRBD2 matches at 7 bases. The J segment lost 5 bases and the V segment lost 8 bases, leaving 16 bases of the junction unmatched. This CDR3 region has 16 residues. Germline assignment: CDR1 SNHLY and CDR2 FYNNEI. The CDR3 here is CASSWRRAGAGDTQYF. In nucleotides, the CDR3 is TGTGCCAGCTCCTGGAGAAGGGCGGGAGCGGGAGATACGCAGTATTTT.

A word on this clone: This same CDR3 is encoded by further DNA sequences in the sample. V is TRBV5-1 and J is TRBJ1-4; 9 bases are a match to TRBD1. Trimming cost V 0 bases and J 8 bases; bases outside gene matches: 5. The V gene's germline CDR1 is SGHRS and CDR2 YFSETQ. This CDR3 is built from 15 residues. CDR3 DNA: TGCGCCAGCAGCTTGGTTGGACAGGGGCGCGAAAAACTGTTTTTT. Amino acid sequence: CASSLVGQGREKLFF.

This rearrangement joins TRBV19 to TRBJ2-7; weak D call: TRBD1 (6 bases). Looked up from germline, CDR1 is LNHDA and CDR2 is SQIVND (reference sequence). V was trimmed by 7 bases and J by 2 bases, leaving 18 bases between them. The CDR3 loop spans 15 amino acids. CDR3 DNA sequence: TGTGCCAGTAAGGTCTCCGGGACAAAAACCTACGAGCAGTACTTC. Protein: CASKVSGTKTYEQYF.

The chain recombines TRBV24-1 with TRBJ1-2, with 12 bases fitting TRBD1. This CDR3 comprises 16 residues. V gave up 4 bases and J gave up 4 bases; unmatched junction bases: 6. Germline CDR1 KGHDR, CDR2 SFDVKD. The CDR3 nucleotides read TGTGCCACCAGTGAAACCGGGACAGGGGGCCTCTATGGCTACACCTTC. Protein sequence: CATSETGTGGLYGYTF.

This sequence joins TRBV7-3 and TRBJ2-1; 7 bases fit TRBD1. The CDR3 length is 15 residues. Germline trimming cut 2 bases from V and 7 bases from J; bases unmatched to any gene: 8. The germline V gene has CDR1 SGHTA and CDR2 FQGTGA. The CDR3 DNA reads as TGTGCCAGCAGCTTAGATGGACAGGTTGAAAATGAGCAGTTCTTC. It codes for CASSLDGQVENEQFF.

The chain recombines TRBV29-1 with TRBJ1-5; 10 bases align to TRBD1. Germline CDR1 is SQVTM and CDR2 is ANQGSEA. This CDR3 contains 13 residues. J was trimmed by 2 bases and V by 6 bases; bases with no gene match: 1. In nucleotides, the CDR3 is TGCAGCGTCGGACAGGGGGGCAATCAGCCCCAGCATTTT. This codes for CSVGQGGNQPQHF.

This chain joins TRBV2 and TRBJ2-3; 13 bases agree with TRBD2. CDR3 length equals 15 residues. Losses at the gene ends were 10 bases for V and 6 bases for J; bases not matched to a gene: 10. Looked up from germline, CDR1 is SNHLY and CDR2 is FYNNEI. The CDR3 nucleotides are TGTGCCACCTTGCGGACTAGCGGGAGTTTCGATACGCAGTATTTT. It is translated as CATLRTSGSFDTQYF.